This TCR beta chain was sequenced for a study of CD8 T cells in ankylosing spondylitis. Study findings and constraints: The study identified a TCR beta motif of roughly eight highly homologous variants that appeared characteristic of ankylosing spondylitis blood.

Using quantitative 5'-RACE with molecular barcodes, the authors made TCR beta libraries. Each CDR3 protein is one row after TCRdb ran MiXCR on the 5' RACE reads. The table lists about 390,000 distinct CDR3 sequences, around 24% of them singletons. This clonotype has a handful of counts. No antigen is known for it. V was trimmed by 2 bases and J by 1 base, leaving 12 bases between them. The CDR3 is 16 amino acids. Per germline, CDR1 SNHLY and CDR2 FYNNEI. The chain joins TRBV2 to TRBJ1-3; D is possibly TRBD1 (6 bases). The clonotype originates from a male donor with ankylosing spondylitis. Sequencing was done on a sample of blood, either unsorted or a sorted T cell fraction (not recorded which). As DNA, the CDR3 is TGTGCCAGCAGTGAACGGGGGCGCCGGTCTGGAAACACCATATATTTT. The encoded protein is CASSERGRRSGNTIYF.